The 30 T cell receptor beta chains listed next were all sequenced from one sample in a study of T cell clonality in common variable immunodeficiency. Whole-study results and caveats: In common variable immunodeficiency, TCR beta chains reportedly carried fewer deletions and N-nucleotide insertions.

For these TCRs, the target antigens are not known. The data were produced by immunoSEQ multiplex PCR, yet TCRdb's version contains in-frame clones alone and is incomplete. The sample offers some 19,000 clones and no singletons, the top ten holding approximately 24%. Sequencing was performed on peripheral blood mononuclear cells. These receptors were taken from a human donor with common variable immunodeficiency.

Regarding this clone: The read finishes 3 residues shy of the CDR3 end, and the germline J gene is used to complete it. The chain uses TRBV2 and TRBJ2-1; 7 bases line up with TRBD2. Germline-derived CDR1 and CDR2 are SNHLY and FYNNEI. Trimming at V came to 9 bases and at J to 8 bases, leaving 10 bases not matched to a gene. The CDR3 is made up of 13 amino acids. The CDR3 reads CARAMSGADEQFF. CDR3 DNA, as far as it was read: TGTGCCAGAGCAATGAGCGGGGCGGATGAG.

This clone appeared a few times. Read data end 3 residues before the CDR3 end; the end is taken from the germline J gene. The rearrangement uses TRBV5-4 and TRBJ2-7; 8 bases fit TRBD2. The V segment lost 3 bases and the J segment 0 bases; nucleotides outside the gene matches: 5. Germline values: CDR1 SGHNT, CDR2 YYREEE (reference sequence). The CDR3 loop spans 15 amino acids. The covered CDR3 bases are TGTGCCAGCAGCTCCGAGCGGGGGAGCTCCTACGAG. This translates into CASSSERGSSYE. The full CDR3 sequence reads CASSSERGSSYEQYF.

As to this clone: The read finishes 3 residues shy of the CDR3 end, and the germline J gene is used to complete it. The V call is TRBV7-3, the J call TRBJ1-4; D is unresolved. In germline, CDR1 is SGHTA, CDR2 FQGTGA. This CDR3 is 13 amino acids long. Partial CDR3 DNA: TGTGCCAGCAGCTTAAGATGGGCAGAAGAA. It specifies CASSLRWAEE. The whole CDR3 is CASSLRWAEELFF.

This clone has a handful of counts. The CDR3 end falls 3 residues outside the read, so it is completed with the germline J gene. The chain couples TRBV7-2 to TRBJ2-2; maybe TRBD1 (5 bases). This CDR3 spans 15 amino acids. CDR1 and CDR2 from the germline V gene are SGHTA and FQGNSA. V was cut by 3 bases and J by 5 bases, with 13 bases left in between. The part of the CDR3 DNA that was read is TGTGCCAGCAGCTTTGCCAGGGATTGGACCGGGGAG. Protein sequence: CASSFARDWTGE. The CDR3 in full is CASSFARDWTGELFF.

In the case of this clone: The read ends 3 residues early relative to the CDR3; the germline J gene fills the gap. The V and J genes are TRBV19 and TRBJ2-7, with 10 positions matching TRBD1. This CDR3 is built from 16 residues. The V and J ends lost 4 bases and 3 bases, in that order; junction bases with no gene match: 9. Looked up from germline, CDR1 is LNHDA and CDR2 is SQIVND (reference sequence). The DNA read from the CDR3 is TGTGCCAGTAGTACGATCCCGGGACAGGGGCTCTACGAG. Its protein is CASSTIPGQGLYE. The complete CDR3 sequence is CASSTIPGQGLYEQYF.

This clone has just a few counts. Coverage ceases 3 residues before the CDR3 finishes, and the germline J gene fills in the end. The chain joins TRBV2 to TRBJ2-3, with 7 bases identical to TRBD2. The CDR3 is 15 residues long. Germline values: CDR1 SNHLY, CDR2 FYNNEI. Trimming removed 3 bases from V and 6 bases from J; junction bases left unmatched: 9. CDR3 protein: CASSDWAGAEDTQYF. Incomplete CDR3 DNA: TGTGCCAGCAGTGATTGGGCGGGAGCGGAGGATACG.

This clone was seen a handful of times. The read ends 3 residues early relative to the CDR3; the germline J gene fills the gap. J is TRBJ1-6 and V is TRBV18; D remains ambiguous. Germline CDR1 reads KGHSH; CDR2 reads LQKENI. The CDR3 sequence is 15 residues long. Trimming removed 1 base at V and 6 bases at J, with 10 bases between. The covered CDR3 bases are TGTGCCAGCTCACCACGGCGGGAACTTAATTCACCC. It encodes CASSPRRELNSP. The complete CDR3 reads CASSPRRELNSPLHF.

Of note for this clone: With the read ending 3 residues before the CDR3 end, the germline J gene is used to fill in that end. The chain joins TRBV18 to TRBJ2-7, with 9 bases identical to TRBD1. V was clipped by 0 bases and J by 3 bases; unmatched bases: 18. Germline CDR1 is KGHSH and CDR2 is LQKENI. This CDR3 region has 20 residues. The covered CDR3 bases are TGTGCCAGCTCACCACCGGTAATGGACAGGGGCCGCGAAGACTTCTACGAG. Amino acids: CASSPPVMDRGREDFYE. The whole CDR3 protein reads CASSPPVMDRGREDFYEQYF.

Details on this clone: The read falls 3 residues short of the CDR3 end, and the missing part is taken from the germline J gene. The chain has TRBV2 and TRBJ2-1; tentatively, D is TRBD2 (6 bases). The CDR3 contains 14 residues. From germline, CDR1 is SNHLY and CDR2 FYNNEI. Trimming shortened V by 6 bases and J by 6 bases, and 15 bases separated the two germline ends. Here the CDR3 reads CASRQKEGSNEQFF. Incomplete CDR3 DNA: TGTGCCAGCAGACAAAAGGAGGGGAGCAATGAG.

There are a few counts of this clone. The read ends 3 residues shy of where the CDR3 ends; the end is completed using the germline J gene. At the DNA level, this CDR3 is encoded by other sequences in the same sample as well. The V and J genes are TRBV7-2 and TRBJ2-7, with 10 bases that match TRBD1. There are 15 residues in the CDR3. CDR1 is SGHTA, CDR2 FQGNSA, per germline. V lost 3 bases, J lost 1 base, and 3 bases stayed unmatched. CDR3 sequence reads: CASSFDRGLSYEQYF. The sequenced part of the CDR3 DNA is TGTGCCAGCAGCTTCGACAGGGGGCTTTCCTACGAG. Full variable domain (remainder filled in from reference TRBV7-2 and TRBJ2-7): GAGVSQSPSNKVTEKGKDVELRCDPISGHTALYWYRQSLGQGLEFLIYFQGNSAPDKSGLPSDRFSAERTGGSVSTLTIQRTQQEDSAVYLCASSFDRGLSYEQYFGPGTRLTVT.

Comment on this clone: Read data end 3 residues before the CDR3 end; the end is taken from the germline J gene. The rearrangement links TRBV7-2 to TRBJ2-7, with 7 bases identical to TRBD1. V trimming: 1 base; J trimming: 1 base; junction bases outside the gene matches: 4. This CDR3 region has 15 residues. Germline V gives CDR1 SGHTA, CDR2 FQGNSA. The chain's CDR3 is CASSLGAGGSYEQYF. Partial CDR3 DNA: TGTGCCAGCAGCTTAGGGGCAGGGGGTTCCTACGAG.

This clone was seen more than once but under ten times. The read comes to an end 3 residues before the CDR3 does, leaving the germline J gene to fill in the end. The chain carries TRBV7-6 and TRBJ1-4; 7 bases are a match to TRBD1. Germline CDR1 and CDR2: SGHVS and FNYEAQ. V shed 11 bases and J 8 bases; nucleotides not matched to a gene: 17. This CDR3 contains 15 residues. CDR3 protein: CASSGTDPPREKLFF. The part of the CDR3 DNA that was read is TGTGCCTCCAGCGGGACAGATCCACCGCGGGAAAAA.

A remark on this clone: The read terminates 3 residues before the CDR3 end, so the remaining end is supplied by the germline J gene. Other DNA sequences in the same sample also yield this CDR3. The chain employs TRBV18 and TRBJ2-7; a weak D match, TRBD2 (5 bases). Trimming stripped 0 bases from V and 2 bases from J, with 11 bases between. The CDR3 covers 15 residues. Germline CDR1 and CDR2: KGHSH and LQKENI. CDR3 sequence: CASSPPTSGAYEQYF. The part of the CDR3 DNA that was read is TGTGCCAGCTCACCACCTACGAGCGGAGCCTACGAG. The full variable domain, rest sourced from reference TRBV18 and TRBJ2-7, is NAGVMQNPRHLVRRRGQEARLRCSPMKGHSHVYWYRQLPEEGLKFMVYLQKENIIDESGMPKERFSAEFPKEGPSILRIQQVVRGDSAAYFCASSPPTSGAYEQYFGPGTRLTVT.

Notes on this clone: The read ends 3 residues early relative to the CDR3; the germline J gene fills the gap. The V gene is TRBV7-9, the J gene TRBJ1-2; D may be TRBD1 (5 bases). This CDR3 is 15 amino acids long. Germline CDR1 SEHNR, CDR2 FQNEAQ (reference sequence). Trimming stripped 0 bases from V and 4 bases from J, with 12 bases between. The sequenced CDR3 bases are TGTGCCAGCAGCTTAGCGGTCGACAGCCCCTATGGC. Translating it yields CASSLAVDSPYG. The entire CDR3 is CASSLAVDSPYGYTF.

In regard to this clone: The read terminates 3 residues before the CDR3 end, so the remaining end is supplied by the germline J gene. This chain uses TRBV7-2 with TRBJ2-7; tentatively, D is TRBD1 (7 bases). Trimming removed 1 base at V and 0 bases at J, with 10 bases between. Germline V gene lookup returns CDR1 SGHTA and CDR2 FQGNSA. The CDR3 consists of 15 residues. The CDR3 reads CASSLVRDSSYEQYF. Partial CDR3 DNA: TGTGCCAGCAGCTTAGTGCGGGACAGCTCCTACGAG.

This clone was seen a few times. The read comes to an end 3 residues before the CDR3 does, leaving the germline J gene to fill in the end. This chain uses TRBV5-1 with TRBJ2-7; the D is unclear. The germline V gene encodes CDR1 SGHRS and CDR2 YFSETQ. The CDR3 has 12 residues. With 4 bases removed from V and 5 bases from J, the gap between germline ends came to 10 bases. CDR3 protein: CASSLVGHEQYF. CDR3 DNA (partial): TGCGCCAGCAGCCTCGTTGGCCACGAG. The full variable domain, completed using reference TRBV5-1 and TRBJ2-7, is KAGVTQTPRYLIKTRGQQVTLSCSPISGHRSVSWYQQTPGQGLQFLFEYFSETQRNKGNFPGRFSGRQFSNSRSEMNVSTLELGDSALYLCASSLVGHEQYFGPGTRLTVT.

With respect to this clone: The CDR3 end lies 3 residues beyond the end of the read and is filled in from the germline J gene. This chain joins TRBV19 and TRBJ1-4; D may be TRBD1 (5 bases). The V gene lost 5 bases and the J gene lost 10 bases, with 14 bases spanning the gap. The germline V gene has CDR1 LNHDA and CDR2 SQIVND (reference sequence). This CDR3 has 13 residues. Incomplete CDR3 DNA: TGTGCCAGTAGTCCCCCAGGGTCTGGAAAA. This sequence encodes CASSPPGSGK. The whole CDR3 is CASSPPGSGKLFF.

This clone showed up many times. From the germline J gene comes the end of the CDR3, since the read stops 3 residues before it. The chain employs TRBV10-3 and TRBJ2-1; TRBD2 is a possible D gene (6 bases). CDR3 length: 13 residues. Trimming took 7 bases from V and 9 from J, leaving 16 bases between them. The germline CDR1 and CDR2 sequences are ENHRY and SYGVKD. This CDR3 reads CAIKVADVGEQFF. The DNA read from the CDR3 is TGTGCCATCAAGGTAGCGGACGTGGGTGAG.

Remarks on this clone: Read data end 3 residues before the CDR3 end; the end is taken from the germline J gene. The V call is TRBV19, the J call TRBJ1-6; 8 bases line up with TRBD1. Germline V CDR1 and CDR2: LNHDA, SQIVND (reference sequence). V lost 3 bases, J lost 7 bases, and 8 bases stayed unmatched. The CDR3 is 16 residues long. The DNA read from the CDR3 is TGTGCCAGTAGTATGGTCGGACAGGGCGGAAATTCACCC. Its protein product is CASSMVGQGGNSP. The full CDR3 protein is CASSMVGQGGNSPLHF.

This clone appeared a few times. The CDR3 end lies 3 residues beyond the end of the read and is filled in from the germline J gene. The gene calls are TRBV30 and TRBJ2-3; D may be TRBD2 (5 bases). This CDR3 has 17 residues. V was cut by 1 base and J by 0 bases, with 17 bases left in between. Germline V gene sequence: CDR1 GTSNPN, CDR2 SVGIG (reference sequence). CDR3 in amino acids: CAWSEVTRVSSTDTQYF. Partial CDR3 DNA: TGTGCCTGGAGTGAGGTGACGAGGGTCTCTAGCACAGATACG.

This clone was observed a few times. Read sequence stops 3 residues before the CDR3 end, and the germline J gene provides the missing end. The chain is built from TRBV2 and TRBJ1-4; the D is unclear. Germline V gives CDR1 SNHLY, CDR2 FYNNEI. The CDR3 consists of 14 residues. V was clipped by 2 bases and J by 5 bases, with 9 bases between them. This CDR3 is CASSERSGNEKLFF. The DNA read from the CDR3 is TGTGCCAGCAGTGAAAGGTCAGGAAATGAAAAA.

This clone was recorded a few times. The DNA read from the CDR3 is TGTGCCAGCAGCACCGGACAGGGTTTCACTGAA. Its protein is CASSTGQGFTE. The entire CDR3 protein reads CASSTGQGFTEAFF. V usage is TRBV7-2 and J usage is TRBJ1-1; TRBD1 matches at 8 bases. The sequenced fragment ends 3 residues before the CDR3 boundary, so the rest is inferred from the germline J gene. In germline, CDR1 is SGHTA, CDR2 FQGNSA. V lost 5 bases to trimming and J lost 4 bases; unmatched junction nucleotides: 6. This CDR3 is built from 14 residues. The whole variable domain, filled in from reference TRBV7-2 and TRBJ1-1, reads GAGVSQSPSNKVTEKGKDVELRCDPISGHTALYWYRQSLGQGLEFLIYFQGNSAPDKSGLPSDRFSAERTGGSVSTLTIQRTQQEDSAVYLCASSTGQGFTEAFFGQGTRLTVV.

This clone has a handful of counts. The read ends 3 residues shy of where the CDR3 ends; the end is completed using the germline J gene. The chain uses TRBV7-2 and TRBJ2-3; D possibly corresponds to TRBD1 (6 bases). V lost 3 bases and J lost 4, with 11 bases in between. CDR1 is SGHTA, CDR2 FQGNSA, per germline. CDR3 length: 14 amino acids. The chain's CDR3 is CASSLARGSDTQYF. The sequenced part of the CDR3 DNA is TGTGCCAGCAGCTTGGCCAGGGGATCAGATACG.

Notes on this clone: The CDR3 end lies 3 residues beyond the end of the read and is filled in from the germline J gene. The chain is built from TRBV7-9 and TRBJ2-3; 9 nucleotides line up with TRBD1. V lost 4 bases, J lost 6 bases, and 8 bases stayed unmatched. This CDR3 is built from 15 residues. CDR1 and CDR2 from the germline V gene are SEHNR and FQNEAQ (reference sequence). The CDR3 DNA, read in part, is TGTGCCAGCAGCTACCGGGACAGGGTTTTTGATACG. The encoded protein is CASSYRDRVFDT. The entire CDR3 reads CASSYRDRVFDTQYF.

In its sample, this clone was seen a few times. With the read ending 3 residues before the CDR3 end, the germline J gene is used to fill in that end. V is TRBV13 and J is TRBJ2-3, with 9 bases fitting TRBD2. Germline loops: CDR1 PRHDT, CDR2 FYEKMQ (reference sequence). With 6 bases clipped from V and 2 bases from J, the junction kept 12 bases outside the gene matches. The CDR3 spans 17 residues. The part of the CDR3 DNA that was read is TGTGCCAGCAGTTCCGCGGGAGGGCCCCCTGACACAGATACG. It codes for CASSSAGGPPDTDT. The entire CDR3 protein reads CASSSAGGPPDTDTQYF. Drawing the rest from reference TRBV13 and TRBJ2-3, the complete variable domain is AAGVIQSPRHLIKEKRETATLKCYPIPRHDTVYWYQQGPGQDPQFLISFYEKMQSDKGSIPDRFSAQQFSDYHSELNMSSLELGDSALYFCASSSAGGPPDTDTQYFGPGTRLTVL.

This clone occurred a few times. The read terminates 3 residues before the CDR3 end, so the remaining end is supplied by the germline J gene. This chain connects TRBV7-9 to TRBJ2-5, with TRBD2 identical over 7 bases. V trimming: 2 bases; J trimming: 4 bases; junction bases outside the gene matches: 7. The CDR3 is made up of 15 amino acids. CDR1 and CDR2 (germline): SEHNR, FQNEAQ (reference sequence). The part of the CDR3 DNA that was read is TGTGCCAGCAGCTTATTTAGGGCGGGGGTAGAGACC. Its translation is CASSLFRAGVET. The CDR3 as a whole reads CASSLFRAGVETQYF.

This clone has more than one count but fewer than ten. The read ends 3 residues shy of where the CDR3 ends; the end is completed using the germline J gene. The chain carries TRBV2 and TRBJ2-7, with a weak D call TRBD2 (6 bases). The ends were cut back, 3 bases at V and 2 bases at J, with 14 bases in the middle. CDR1 and CDR2 from the germline V gene are SNHLY and FYNNEI. The CDR3 sequence is 15 residues long. The chain's CDR3 is CASSDRGLGTYEQYF. CDR3 DNA, as far as it was read: TGTGCCAGCAGTGATCGGGGGTTAGGAACCTACGAG.

With regard to this clone: The read stops 3 residues short of the end of the CDR3; the missing end is completed from the germline J gene. This chain connects TRBV7-2 to TRBJ1-2, with D perhaps matching TRBD1 (5 bases). This CDR3 is built from 13 residues. The V end was cut by 4 bases, the J end by 7 bases, with 13 bases between. CDR1 SGHTA and CDR2 FQGNSA come from the germline V gene. CDR3 residues: CASSSDSQPGYTF. The covered CDR3 bases are TGTGCCAGCAGCTCAGACAGCCAACCTGGC.

This clone is labeled hyperexpanded. The read comes to an end 3 residues before the CDR3 does, leaving the germline J gene to fill in the end. This chain links TRBV9 with TRBJ2-1, with 7 bases aligning to TRBD1. The V gene end was trimmed by 3 bases and the J gene end by 3 bases; junction bases not matched to a gene: 3. CDR3 length: 14 amino acids. CDR1 is SGDLS, CDR2 YYNGEE, per germline. The CDR3 DNA, read in part, is TGTGCCAGCAGCGGACAGGGATACTACAATGAG. Translation gives CASSGQGYYNE. The whole CDR3 sequence is CASSGQGYYNEQFF.

Comment on this clone: The CDR3 is cut off 3 residues early in the read; its end comes from the germline J gene. The V call is TRBV6-2 or TRBV6-3, the J call TRBJ2-7; D gene uncertain. CDR3 length equals 16 residues. From germline, CDR1 is MNHEY and CDR2 SVGEGT. V was shortened by 0 bases and J by 0 bases, with 12 bases between the two germline ends. Here the CDR3 reads CASSYSSITASYEQYF. The sequenced CDR3 bases are TGTGCCAGCAGTTACTCATCTATCACAGCCTCCTACGAG.